The source of this T cell receptor beta chain is a study of metastatic and nonmetastatic thyroid tumors. Study in general: A comparison of repertoires was made across blood and tumor or nodule tissue from malignant and benign thyroid patients.

The CDR3 extends over 16 amino acids. V lost 5 bases to trimming and J lost 4 bases; unmatched junction nucleotides: 9. Germline V gene lookup returns CDR1 SEHNR and CDR2 FQNEAQ (reference sequence). The authors' processing: Clinicopathological groups supplied CDR3 differences that were used to build a distant-metastasis classifier for papillary thyroid cancer. With MiXCR, TCRdb called clones anew from the PCR reads. TCRdb's processing, not the study's, gives the V and J calls here. The data contain about 92,000 clones, under 15% of them singletons. The table lists this clone with many counts. The antigen remains undetermined. General study findings and limits: The reported finding was significantly higher TCR beta diversity in malignant thyroid tumors relative to benign nodules, in blood and tumor.

Thyroid surgery took place with no prior treatment in any patient. Sequenced material: blood. J is TRBJ1-4 and V is TRBV7-9; 8 bases are a match to TRBD1. This clonotype was sampled from a female donor with papillary thyroid cancer or a benign thyroid nodule (not recorded which). Some clones in this sample may be carry-over from other donors' samples. The CDR3 protein is CASSPGDRTFNEKLFF. CDR3 nucleotides: TGTGCCAGCAGCCCCGGGGACAGGACCTTTAATGAAAAACTGTTTTTT.